This T cell receptor beta chain was observed in a study of blood T cell repertoires in COVID-19 (dated by TCRdb to 2018 to 2020). Turning to the overall study: Collaborator samples came from the United States, Italy and Spain and covered acute and convalescent phases of COVID-19. The material from the prospective study consisted of cDNA or gDNA derived from T cells, B-cell-depleted T cells, or PBMCs. The sample metadata nearly always contained a de-identified subject ID, COVID-19 status, age in years and sex. Samples were obtained from the ongoing ImmuneRACE study (first 160 participants) and from about 1,300 subjects provided by 6 global collaborators. Subjects who had been exposed to COVID-19, were actively infected with it, or had recovered from it provided the deeply sampled blood TCRbeta repertoires that made up the dataset. The repertoires were released in a freely available public database meant as a resource for research on the immune response to SARS-CoV-2. Where HLA class I and class II types were available, the types were taken from metadata supplied by the sample provider, not from assay-based typing. Results the study describes overall, beyond this receptor: The quantity of clinical and demographic metadata differed by source and by participant and was supplied without curation.

With regard to this clone: Its binding antigen is unknown. The record has no base qualities; no much larger clone is one base away.

TCRbeta CDR3 regions were amplified from genomic DNA by means of the immunoSEQ Assay, a bias-controlled multiplex PCR. The authors processed their data as follows. The number of nucleated cells in each sample was estimated by amplification of reference gene primers within the assay. To quantify the absolute abundance of each unique TCRbeta CDR3 rearrangement, sequence reads were collapsed and filtered. For each sample, productive Simpson clonality was calculated as the square root of Simpson's diversity index over productive rearrangements. Held by TCRdb, this immuneACCESS table contains in-frame sequences only and omits some clones. Under half of the omission traces to an unresolved V gene where checked; the cause of the rest is unknown. V, J and clone size are those of that table, while D and trimming were read from the DNA. The sample table lists approximately 56,000 clones, nearly 90% of them with a count of one. The leading ten clones occupy around 9% of the sample.

Collaborating institutions collected whole blood in K2EDTA tubes following their own protocols. For TCRbeta analysis, collaborators shipped samples in one of three forms: frozen whole blood, isolated PBMCs, or DNA extracted from either of those sample types. Looking up the germline V gene (reference sequence) yields CDR1 DFQATT and CDR2 SNEGSKA. The CDR3 contains 11 residues, cysteine and phenylalanine counted. Only the CDR3 DNA stays, 33 bases, in frame from base 1. A distance of 10 bases separates the germline ends of V and J, which lose 6 bases and 8 bases respectively. Here the chain combines TRBV20-1 and TRBJ1-4, with the identity of the D gene unclear. The sample consisted of peripheral blood. The clonotype originates from a man aged 80 or over with active or convalescent COVID-19. CDR3 reads: CSAARREKLFF. The nucleotides read TGCAGTGCGGCGAGGCGGGAAAAACTGTTTTTT.